These T cell receptor beta chains were read from a single sample in a study of cytomegalovirus exposure and HLA in healthy donors. Repertoires were generated with immunoSEQ multiplex PCR, while TCRdb's copy carries only in-frame clones and drops some. The table includes around 150,000 clones, about 95% detected once. The sequenced sample was PBMCs. All receptors come from a woman in her late teens or twenties in good health and CMV-seronegative. CDR3s include the opening cysteine and the closing phenylalanine or tryptophan. Each record gives: V gene, J gene, CDR3 protein.

>TRBV29-1|TRBJ1-2
CSVDGGTPDIPNYGYTF
>TRBV6-5|TRBJ2-7
CASSYSSAALYEQYF
>TRBV4-3|TRBJ2-1
CASSRGLAGVNEQFF
>TRBV4-3|TRBJ2-7
CASSQVAGQSYEQYF
>TRBV25-1|TRBJ2-1
CASSAPSAYNEQFF
>TRBV2|TRBJ2-7
CASSESAVFYEQYF
>TRBV9|TRBJ2-1
CASSVGGDSYNEQFF
>TRBV7-6|TRBJ1-2
CASSSKTGGSGYTF
>TRBV6-6|TRBJ1-5
CASSYDGQNSNQPQHF
>TRBV13|TRBJ2-5
CASSSRQSQETQYF
>TRBV27|TRBJ1-1
CASSLAGANTEAFF
>TRBV4-2|TRBJ2-7
CASSQASGDYEQYF
>TRBV2|TRBJ2-5
CASSADSGFQETQYF
>TRBV6-1|TRBJ1-2
CASSEAHGGYYGYTF
>TRBV7-6|TRBJ2-5
CASSFGIQETQYF
>TRBV7-9|TRBJ1-4
CASSLGDRGTNEKLFF
>TRBV10-3|TRBJ1-2
CAISDPPAQGANYGYTF
>TRBV9|TRBJ2-7
CASSDGQGGYEQYF
>TRBV18|TRBJ2-7
CASSPGTGGPQRNEQYF
>TRBV6-1|TRBJ2-7
CASSSSEQYF
>TRBV12-5|TRBJ2-7
CASGLVRGYGSYEQYF
>TRBV4-3|TRBJ2-1
CASSPSLAGGALDEQFF
>TRBV30|TRBJ1-1
CAWSGQGRIEAFF
>TRBV6-4|TRBJ2-5
CASRVDQGAPRETQYF
>TRBV7-2|TRBJ2-7
CASSSQGNSYEQYF
>TRBV5-6|TRBJ1-1
CASSPGSFTEAFF
>TRBV30|TRBJ1-2
CAWTGGASALYTF
>TRBV9|TRBJ2-3
CASSVPEGTDTQYF
>TRBV2|TRBJ2-2
CASSPDITGELFF
>TRBV9|TRBJ2-7
CASSGAEGGRDDEQYF
>TRBV6-5|TRBJ2-3
CASSQLAGGEDTQYF
>TRBV23-1|TRBJ1-6
CASSQVLPGSYNSPLHF
>TRBV5-1|TRBJ2-1
CASSLGGLGNEQFF
>TRBV7-3|TRBJ2-2
CASSKLGPNTGELFF
>TRBV19|TRBJ1-2
CASSMAGLDGYTF
>TRBV7-3|TRBJ1-1
CASSLFGGKNTEAFF
>TRBV5-1|TRBJ1-4
CASSSGQVNEKLFF
>TRBV7-3|TRBJ2-7
CASSHRTGFLAGVSEQYF
>TRBV18|TRBJ1-1
CASSQGAINTEAFF
>TRBV28|TRBJ1-3
CAGRDIGESGNTIYF
>TRBV7-2|TRBJ2-2
CASSLQKGAGELFF
>TRBV6-5|TRBJ2-7
CASSYGQRTYEQYF
>TRBV7-3|TRBJ2-1
CASSLRRTGNNEQFF
>TRBV6-5|TRBJ1-4
CASSRGGVGEKLFF
>TRBV5-4|TRBJ1-2
CASSRQGNYGYTF
>TRBV5-1|TRBJ2-1
CASSLVSSSYNEQFF
>TRBV5-5|TRBJ2-7
CASSLYMDSDEQYF
>TRBV19|TRBJ2-1
CASRTGLELYNEQFF
>TRBV11-2|TRBJ2-5
CASSRTSGGGETQYF
>TRBV18|TRBJ2-1
CASSRLGNEQFF
>TRBV23-1|TRBJ1-1
CASSRETRYGTEAFF
>TRBV6-1|TRBJ2-7
CASSEDRNYEQYF
>TRBV23-1|TRBJ1-5
CAVEAHSNQPQHF